This entry lists 15 T cell receptor beta chains sequenced from one sample in a study of vaccination and CD4 T cells after COVID-19. Once obtained from cultured CD4+ T cells, the DNA was sequenced using the Oncomine TCR Beta short-read assay. TCRdb reanalysed the PCR reads using MiXCR and keeps one entry per CDR3 protein. Of about 19,000 distinct CDR3 sequences listed, around 52% were seen once; the top ten hold about 7.5%. These TCRs' antigens remain unknown. This sample's treatment: roughly 10-day PBMC culture with coronavirus spike peptide pools or control peptides (ViraFEST assay). The specimen was CD4+ T cells from blood, cultured in vitro. The receptor set was obtained from a human donor who had recovered from COVID-19.

The J gene is TRBJ1-1, the V gene TRBV11-3; D is unclear. V was trimmed by 4 bases and J by 6 bases, leaving 12 bases between them. Germline loops: CDR1 SGHNT, CDR2 YENEEA. This CDR3 comprises 13 residues. The CDR3 reads CASSSPGTPEAFF. The CDR3 nucleotides read TGTGCCAGCAGCTCTCCCGGAACTCCTGAAGCTTTCTTT.

This chain uses TRBV5-4 with TRBJ2-6; D not resolved. CDR1 is SGHNT, CDR2 YYREEE, per germline (reference sequence). There are 14 residues in the CDR3. With 0 bases removed from V and 2 bases from J, the gap between germline ends came to 3 bases. The CDR3 reads CASSLATGANVLTF. In DNA form, the CDR3 reads TGTGCCAGCAGCTTGGCCACTGGGGCCAACGTCCTGACTTTC.

The V gene is TRBV24-1, the J gene TRBJ1-2, with D unclear. The CDR3 spans 11 residues. CDR1 is KGHDR and CDR2 is SFDVKD in the germline V gene. V was shortened by 4 bases and J by 8 bases, with 7 bases between the two germline ends. CDR3 DNA: TGTGCCACCAGTGAGGGAGGAGGCTACACCTTC. Its protein is CATSEGGGYTF.

V is TRBV6-2 or TRBV6-3 and J is TRBJ1-3; no definite D call. This CDR3 has 11 amino acids. Germline CDR1 MNHEY, CDR2 SVGEGT. Trimming cost V 8 bases and J 5 bases, with 7 bases left between them. This chain's CDR3 is CASGPRNTIYF. The CDR3 nucleotides are TGTGCCAGCGGTCCGAGAAACACCATATATTTT.

In DNA, the CDR3 is TGCAGTGCTAGTCCTGTGGGAGTAGCGGTCACAGATACGCAGTATTTT. Encoded protein: CSASPVGVAVTDTQYF. V and J are TRBV20-1 and TRBJ2-3; D perhaps matches TRBD2 (6 bases). V shed 3 bases and J shed 2 bases, with 18 bases lying between them. The germline V gene encodes CDR1 DFQATT and CDR2 SNEGSKA (reference sequence). The CDR3 covers 16 residues.

This sequence joins TRBV11-2 and TRBJ2-7, with D possibly matching TRBD1 (5 bases). Trimming took 9 bases from V and 4 from J, leaving 16 bases between them. From germline, CDR1 is SGHAT and CDR2 FQNNGV. CDR3 length: 13 residues. CDR3 sequence reads: CASSSLGDYEQYF. The CDR3 DNA follows: TGTGCCAGTAGCAGCTTAGGGGATTACGAGCAGTACTTC. Full variable domain (missing parts from reference TRBV11-2 and TRBJ2-7): EAGVAQSPRYKIIEKRQSVAFWCNPISGHATLYWYQQILGQGPKLLIQFQNNGVVDDSQLPKDRFSAERLKGVDSTLKIQPAKLEDSAVYLCASSSLGDYEQYFGPGTRLTVT.

This chain connects TRBV27 to TRBJ2-3; TRBD1 agrees at 8 bases. CDR1 is MNHEY and CDR2 is SMNVEV in the germline V gene (reference sequence). The CDR3 is 15 residues long. Unmatched junction bases numbered 6, after V lost 5 bases and J lost 2 bases. The DNA of the CDR3 is TGTGCCAGCAGTGTACAGGGGGGTCTCACAGATACGCAGTATTTT. Its translation: CASSVQGGLTDTQYF.

The rearrangement joins TRBV19 to TRBJ1-5; tentatively, D is TRBD1 (6 bases). The CDR3 runs 14 residues. CDR1 is LNHDA, CDR2 SQIVND, per germline (reference sequence). V lost 6 bases to trimming and J lost 5 bases, with 14 bases between them. In nucleotides, the CDR3 is TGTGCCAGTAGCGTGCCCAGGGGCCATCAGCCCCAGCATTTT. Translating it yields CASSVPRGHQPQHF.

The rearrangement uses TRBV20-1 and TRBJ2-7, with D unclear. This CDR3 is built from 14 residues. V lost 3 bases and J 0 bases, leaving 12 bases between the germline ends. In germline, CDR1 is DFQATT, CDR2 SNEGSKA (reference sequence). The CDR3 reads CSASRGSLSYEQYF. The CDR3 DNA sequence: TGCAGTGCTAGTCGAGGCTCGCTCTCCTACGAGCAGTACTTC.

The chain is built from TRBV6-5 and TRBJ1-6; weak D call: TRBD1 (5 bases). The CDR3 consists of 15 residues. In germline, CDR1 is MNHEY, CDR2 SVGAGI. V shed 2 bases and J shed 7 bases, with 12 bases lying between them. CDR3 DNA sequence: TGTGCCAGCAGTTACGAGGGGAATGAGAATTCACCCCTCCACTTT. Translating gives CASSYEGNENSPLHF.

The chain is built from TRBV12-3 or TRBV12-4 and TRBJ1-5; D is undetermined. V lost 5 bases and J lost 5, with 10 bases in between. This CDR3 has 13 amino acids. CDR3 region: CASSQEGDQPQHF. CDR3 nucleotides: TGTGCCAGCAGTCAGGAGGGAGATCAGCCCCAGCATTTT.

A few counts support this clonotype. CDR3 sequence (DNA): TGCAGTGCTACACAACCGGGACAGGGGGCCGGTGCAAATTCACCCCTCCACTTT. It is translated as CSATQPGQGAGANSPLHF. The rearrangement joins TRBV20-1 to TRBJ1-6, with TRBD1 matching 12 bases. The CDR3 is 18 residues long. In germline, CDR1 is DFQATT, CDR2 SNEGSKA (reference sequence). V was pared by 4 bases and J by 7 bases, with 14 bases of the junction left unmatched.

The V call is TRBV21-1, the J call TRBJ2-6; TRBD1, the table's D call, was not compared with the DNA. TRBV21-1 is a pseudogene segment. The CDR3 consists of 14 residues. CDR3 residues: CASSKVGGRHVLTF. The CDR3 nucleotides read TGTGCCAGCAGCAAAGTGGGGGGTAGGCACGTCCTGACTTTC.

V gene TRBV5-4 combines with J gene TRBJ1-2; tentatively, D is TRBD1 (6 bases). Between the trimmed V and J ends, which lost 4 bases and 4 bases, there was a span of 17 bases. Germline V CDR1 and CDR2: SGHNT, YYREEE (reference sequence). The CDR3 sequence is 15 residues long. CDR3 in amino acids: CASSAGQRGSYGYTF. The CDR3 DNA is TGTGCCAGCAGCGCCGGACAAAGGGGGTCCTATGGCTACACCTTC.

The CDR3 region has the DNA TGTGCCAGCAGCCCCCGGGACTATAGCACAGATACGCAGTATTTT. As protein: CASSPRDYSTDTQYF. This chain links TRBV11-2 with TRBJ2-3; 7 positions match TRBD2. CDR3 length: 15 amino acids. The germline gives CDR1 SGHAT, CDR2 FQNNGV. After removal of 5 bases from V and 0 bases from J, the junction contained 5 bases not matched to a gene.